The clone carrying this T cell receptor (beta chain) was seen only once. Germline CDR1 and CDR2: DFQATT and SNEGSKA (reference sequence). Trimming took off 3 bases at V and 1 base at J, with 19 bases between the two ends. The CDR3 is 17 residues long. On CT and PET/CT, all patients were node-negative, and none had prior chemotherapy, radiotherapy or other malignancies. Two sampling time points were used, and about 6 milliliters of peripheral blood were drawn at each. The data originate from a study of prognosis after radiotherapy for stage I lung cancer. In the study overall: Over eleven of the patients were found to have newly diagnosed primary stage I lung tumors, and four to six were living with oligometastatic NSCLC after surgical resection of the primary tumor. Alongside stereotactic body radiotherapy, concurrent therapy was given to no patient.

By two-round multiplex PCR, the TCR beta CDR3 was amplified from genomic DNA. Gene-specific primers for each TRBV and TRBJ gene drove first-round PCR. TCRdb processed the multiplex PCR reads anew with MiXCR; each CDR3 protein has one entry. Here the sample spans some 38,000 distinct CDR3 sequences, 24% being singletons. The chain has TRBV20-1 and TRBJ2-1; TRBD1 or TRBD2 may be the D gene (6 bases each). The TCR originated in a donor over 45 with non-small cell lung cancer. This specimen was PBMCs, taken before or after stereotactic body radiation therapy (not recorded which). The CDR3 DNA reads TGCAGTGCTAGCTCGGGGGCCCTAACCCTATCCTACAATGAGCAGTTCTTC. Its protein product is CSASSGALTLSYNEQFF.